Listed here are 25 T cell receptor beta chains from one sample, sequenced in a study of cytomegalovirus exposure and HLA in healthy donors. 60 Vbeta and 13 Jbeta primers were used in PCR. Profiling relied on immunoSEQ multiplex PCR, and the TCRdb table lists in-frame clones only, not all of them. The sample lists some 150,000 clones, approximately 70% occurring once. The sample consisted of PBMCs. These receptors all come from a woman aged 55-69 years in good health and CMV-seropositive.

The V call is TRBV5-1, the J call TRBJ1-4, with D hard to call. CDR3 length equals 15 residues. Trimming cost V 4 bases and J 0 bases, with 10 bases left between them. Per germline, CDR1 SGHRS and CDR2 YFSETQ. CDR3: CASSRIQATNEKLFF. DNA of the CDR3: TGCGCCAGCAGCAGAATACAAGCAACTAATGAAAAACTGTTTTTT.

The chain carries TRBV28 and TRBJ1-1; D is perhaps TRBD1 (5 bases). The CDR3 is 14 residues long. The V and J ends lost 5 bases and 1 base respectively, with 11 bases between them. Germline lookup yields CDR1 MDHEN and CDR2 SYDVKM. The CDR3 protein is CASSPDQGNTEAFF. CDR3 coding DNA: TGTGCCAGCAGTCCCGACCAGGGGAACACTGAAGCTTTCTTT.

This sequence joins TRBV7-9 and TRBJ2-5; D may be TRBD1 (6 bases). Per germline, CDR1 SEHNR and CDR2 FQNEAQ (reference sequence). The CDR3 is 14 amino acids. V was trimmed by 5 bases and J by 5 bases, leaving 15 bases between them. CDR3 sequence (DNA): TGTGCCAGCAGCGCCTCAGGGGTTGGGGAGACCCAGTACTTC. Translation: CASSASGVGETQYF.

The V gene is TRBV29-1, the J gene TRBJ1-1; D not certain. The V end was cut by 7 bases, the J end by 1 base, with 13 bases between. This CDR3 region has 13 residues. Per germline, CDR1 SQVTM and CDR2 ANQGSEA. The DNA for the CDR3 is TGCAGCGGTACCTCCGGTGGGAACACTGAAGCTTTCTTT. As protein: CSGTSGGNTEAFF.

J is TRBJ2-3 and V is TRBV6-5; D is perhaps TRBD2 (5 bases). The CDR3 loop spans 14 amino acids. The V gene's germline CDR1 is MNHEY and CDR2 SVGAGI. The V gene lost 0 bases and the J gene lost 11 bases, with 15 bases spanning the gap. CDR3 nucleotide sequence: TGTGCCAGCAGTTACTCGAACCCACCCGGGGAGCAGTATTTT. Translating gives CASSYSNPPGEQYF.

The rearrangement joins TRBV23-1 to TRBJ2-5; TRBD1 agrees at 8 bases. TRBV23-1 is an ORF; its function is uncertain. The CDR3 consists of 18 residues. V was clipped by 0 bases and J by 2 bases; unmatched bases: 11. In DNA, the CDR3 is TGCGCCAGCAGTCAATCCCGGGACAGGTCTTCGAAGCAAGAGACCCAGTACTTC. Its translation is CASSQSRDRSSKQETQYF.

The chain has TRBV29-1 and TRBJ2-3; perhaps TRBD1 as D (5 bases). The length of the CDR3 is 13 residues. V lost 2 bases and J lost 3, with 9 bases in between. In germline, CDR1 is SQVTM, CDR2 ANQGSEA. As DNA, the CDR3 is TGCAGCGTTGAACAGGGTGGTACAGATACGCAGTATTTT. Its protein product is CSVEQGGTDTQYF.

This clone was seen a single time. The V gene is TRBV15, the J gene TRBJ2-5; D is ambiguous. Germline V CDR1 and CDR2: LNHNV, YYDKDF (reference sequence). Trimming stripped 4 bases from V and 7 bases from J, with 13 bases between. The CDR3 totals 13 residues. The CDR3 spells CATSKPGVWTQYF. CDR3 coding DNA: TGTGCCACCAGCAAACCGGGTGTGTGGACCCAGTACTTC.

As DNA, the CDR3 is TGTGCCTGGAGTGAGACAGGCTTAAGTGGCTACACCTTC. Protein sequence: CAWSETGLSGYTF. V is TRBV30 and J is TRBJ1-2, with a tentative D call TRBD1 (6 bases). V lost 1 base to trimming and J lost 7 bases, with 13 bases between them. CDR1 GTSNPN and CDR2 SVGIG come from the germline V gene (reference sequence). This CDR3 is 13 amino acids long. Together with reference TRBV30 and TRBJ1-2, the CDR3 gives the full variable domain: SQTIHQWPATLVQPVGSPLSLECTVEGTSNPNLYWYRQAAGRGLQLLFYSVGIGQISSEVPQNLSASRPQDRQFILSSKKLLLSDSGFYLCAWSETGLSGYTFGSGTRLTVV.

The chain combines TRBV28 with TRBJ1-1; 9 nucleotides match TRBD1. The length of the CDR3 is 14 residues. V trimming: 6 bases; J trimming: 3 bases; junction bases outside the gene matches: 5. The germline V gene encodes CDR1 MDHEN and CDR2 SYDVKM. CDR3 DNA: TGTGCCAGCAGCCCCGGGGACAGGGACACTGAAGCTTTCTTT. This sequence encodes CASSPGDRDTEAFF.

The chain employs TRBV27 and TRBJ1-4, with a possible D match to TRBD1 (6 bases). The germline V and J ends were trimmed by 8 bases and 8 bases, with 27 bases remaining between them. The V gene's germline CDR1 is MNHEY and CDR2 SMNVEV (reference sequence). The CDR3 runs 17 residues. This CDR3 is CASFPTQAGALGEKLFF. CDR3 coding DNA: TGTGCCAGCTTCCCAACCCAGGCGGGGGCGCTCGGAGAAAAACTGTTTTTT.

This clone showed up just a few times. The genes are TRBV6-5 and TRBJ2-2, with TRBD2 as a possible D gene (5 bases). The germline gives CDR1 MNHEY, CDR2 SVGAGI. Trimming removed 8 bases at V and 6 bases at J, with 7 bases between. The length of the CDR3 is 11 residues. CDR3 sequence: CASGRAGELFF. The CDR3 nucleotides are TGTGCCAGCGGGAGAGCCGGGGAGCTGTTTTTT.

Only a few counts were recorded for this clone. The chain is built from TRBV4-1 and TRBJ2-7, with TRBD1 matching over 8 bases. V lost 2 bases and J lost 5; bases outside the gene matches: 11. The V gene's germline CDR1 is MGHRA and CDR2 YSYEKL. The CDR3 consists of 16 residues. The CDR3 sequence is CASSQFTSGTGNEQYF. CDR3 nucleotides: TGCGCCAGCAGCCAATTTACTTCCGGGACAGGTAACGAGCAGTACTTC.

The chain employs TRBV11-1 and TRBJ2-7; TRBD2 is a possible D gene (5 bases). Per germline, CDR1 SGHAT and CDR2 FQDESV (reference sequence). The V end lost 1 base, the J end lost 1 base, and 5 bases lay between the germline ends. This CDR3 comprises 13 residues. CDR3 sequence: CASSLGESYEQYF. In DNA, the CDR3 is TGTGCCAGCAGCTTAGGGGAGTCCTACGAGCAGTACTTC.

The chain recombines TRBV28 with TRBJ2-2; 8 bases align to TRBD1. V was pared by 1 base and J by 1 base, with 5 bases of the junction left unmatched. CDR3 size: 17 residues. Germline V gene data show CDR1 as MDHEN and CDR2 as SYDVKM. The CDR3 region is CASSLSYGTGNTGELFF. The CDR3 DNA reads as TGTGCCAGCAGTTTATCCTACGGGACAGGGAACACCGGGGAGCTGTTTTTT.

The chain is built from TRBV7-2 and TRBJ1-1; D uncertain. Germline loops: CDR1 SGHTA, CDR2 FQGNSA. This CDR3 contains 14 residues. With 1 base removed from V and 1 base from J, the gap between germline ends came to 7 bases. CDR3: CASSLGAANTEAFF. In DNA, the CDR3 is TGTGCCAGCAGCTTAGGGGCTGCGAACACTGAAGCTTTCTTT. Full variable domain (outside the CDR3, taken from reference TRBV7-2 and TRBJ1-1): GAGVSQSPSNKVTEKGKDVELRCDPISGHTALYWYRQSLGQGLEFLIYFQGNSAPDKSGLPSDRFSAERTGGSVSTLTIQRTQQEDSAVYLCASSLGAANTEAFFGQGTRLTVV.

V gene TRBV5-6 combines with J gene TRBJ1-2; 7 bases line up with TRBD1. Germline lookup yields CDR1 SGHDT and CDR2 YYEEEE. The V and J ends lost 4 bases and 8 bases, in that order; junction bases with no gene match: 8. The length of the CDR3 is 13 residues. The CDR3 here is CASSRGTEGGYTF. CDR3 DNA sequence: TGTGCCAGCAGCCGAGGGACAGAGGGAGGCTACACCTTC. The full variable domain, its missing parts supplied by reference TRBV5-6 and TRBJ1-2, is DAGVTQSPTHLIKTRGQQVTLRCSPKSGHDTVSWYQQALGQGPQFIFQYYEEEERQRGNFPDRFSGHQFPNYSSELNVNALLLGDSALYLCASSRGTEGGYTFGSGTRLTVV.

The V gene is TRBV6-5, the J gene TRBJ1-4; maybe TRBD1 (5 bases). Germline CDR1 reads MNHEY; CDR2 reads SVGAGI. The CDR3 contains 15 residues. Trimming stripped 0 bases from V and 6 bases from J, with 11 bases between. The CDR3 DNA is TGTGCCAGCAGTTACTCCGGGACTTCGGATGAAAAACTGTTTTTT. Protein product: CASSYSGTSDEKLFF.

This chain links TRBV15 with TRBJ2-5; 10 nucleotides agree with TRBD1. V lost 8 bases, J lost 4 bases, and 7 bases stayed unmatched. The CDR3 runs 14 residues. The germline gives CDR1 LNHNV, CDR2 YYDKDF (reference sequence). The CDR3 spells CATGTGAGGETQYF. DNA for the CDR3: TGTGCCACCGGGACAGGGGCGGGTGGAGAGACCCAGTACTTC.

This sequence joins TRBV6-1 and TRBJ1-1; TRBD1 might be the D (5 bases). Germline V lookup: CDR1 MNHNS, CDR2 SASEGT. V lost 1 base, J lost 0 bases, and 6 bases lay in between. The CDR3 totals 14 residues. The CDR3 DNA is TGTGCCAGCAGTGAAGAGGGGATGAACACTGAAGCTTTCTTT. Amino acids: CASSEEGMNTEAFF.

V usage is TRBV13 and J usage is TRBJ2-4; tentative D call: TRBD1 (6 bases). Germline V gene data show CDR1 as PRHDT and CDR2 as FYEKMQ (reference sequence). CDR3 length: 12 amino acids. Trimming cost V 4 bases and J 6 bases, with 7 bases left between them. The CDR3 nucleotides are TGTGCCAGCAGCTCACAGGGAAACATTCAGTACTTC. As protein: CASSSQGNIQYF. The complete variable domain, with remaining parts taken from reference TRBV13 and TRBJ2-4, reads AAGVIQSPRHLIKEKRETATLKCYPIPRHDTVYWYQQGPGQDPQFLISFYEKMQSDKGSIPDRFSAQQFSDYHSELNMSSLELGDSALYFCASSSQGNIQYFGAGTRLSVL.

The chain joins TRBV5-4 to TRBJ2-2; 7 positions agree with TRBD2. CDR1 SGHNT and CDR2 YYREEE come from the germline V gene (reference sequence). The ends lost 3 bases at V and 1 base at J; junction bases unmatched: 9. There are 17 residues in the CDR3. CDR3 amino acids: CASSSGAGRGNTGELFF. The CDR3 nucleotides are TGTGCCAGCAGCTCGGGAGCGGGAAGGGGGAACACCGGGGAGCTGTTTTTT.

The rearrangement links TRBV4-1 to TRBJ2-7, with D possibly being TRBD2 (6 bases). Per germline, CDR1 MGHRA and CDR2 YSYEKL. The CDR3 consists of 15 residues. V was clipped by 0 bases and J by 5 bases, with 14 bases between them. The CDR3: CASSQDAGSPNEQYF. The CDR3 nucleotides read TGCGCCAGCAGCCAAGATGCGGGGTCTCCTAACGAGCAGTACTTC.

The chain uses TRBV2 and TRBJ2-1; 14 bases are shared with TRBD2. Germline V gene lookup returns CDR1 SNHLY and CDR2 FYNNEI. V lost 5 bases, J lost 7 bases, and 10 bases stayed unmatched. This CDR3 has 17 amino acids. The CDR3 reads CASSPRGGTSGRNEQFF. CDR3 nucleotides: TGTGCCAGCAGTCCCAGGGGAGGGACTAGCGGGAGAAATGAGCAGTTCTTC.

The V and J genes are TRBV6-5 and TRBJ1-1; the match to TRBD1 covers 7 bases. V trimming: 5 bases; J trimming: 5 bases; junction bases outside the gene matches: 8. Germline loops: CDR1 MNHEY, CDR2 SVGAGI. The CDR3 has 14 amino acids. The DNA of the CDR3 is TGTGCCAGCAGTACCGAGCACAGGGGAACTGAAGCTTTCTTT. Translation gives CASSTEHRGTEAFF.